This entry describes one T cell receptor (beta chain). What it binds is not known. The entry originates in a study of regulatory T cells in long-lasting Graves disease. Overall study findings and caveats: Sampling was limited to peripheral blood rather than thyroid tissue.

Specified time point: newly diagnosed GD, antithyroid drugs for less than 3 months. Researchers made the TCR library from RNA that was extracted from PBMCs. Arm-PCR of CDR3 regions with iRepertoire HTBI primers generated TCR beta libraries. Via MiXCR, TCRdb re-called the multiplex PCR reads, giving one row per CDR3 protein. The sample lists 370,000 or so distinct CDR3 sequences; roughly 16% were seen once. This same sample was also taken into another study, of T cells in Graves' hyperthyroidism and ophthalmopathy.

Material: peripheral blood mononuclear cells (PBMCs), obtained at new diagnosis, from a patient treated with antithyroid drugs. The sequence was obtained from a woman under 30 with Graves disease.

CDR3 DNA sequence: TGTGCCAGCAGAAGGACTAGATTTGGCGATGAGCAGTTCTTC. Translated: CASRRTRFGDEQFF. The chain carries TRBV5-8 and TRBJ2-1; 7 bases agree with TRBD2. Germline V lookup: CDR1 SGHTS, CDR2 YDEGEE. Trimming cost V 5 bases and J 8 bases; bases outside gene matches: 10. The CDR3 has 14 residues.